The clone carrying this T cell receptor (beta chain) was recorded a few times. Its specificity is unknown. Libraries for TCRalpha and TCRbeta carried sample barcodes and unique molecular identifiers via 5'RACE. TCRdb analysed the 5' RACE reads with MiXCR anew, one entry per CDR3 protein. The sample has some 490,000 distinct CDR3 sequences; 15% to 20% are singletons. The sample belongs to a study of T-cell memory formation after mild COVID-19. CDR1 and CDR2 (germline): SGHDT, YYEEEE. The CDR3 totals 15 residues. With 3 bases removed from V and 10 bases from J, the gap between germline ends came to 20 bases. Notes on the study in general: Prior to infection, memory already included some responding clones, suggesting cross-reactive memory joined. Those CD4+ clones that contracted were mainly in CM and EM (CD8+ ones in EMRA).

This receptor was obtained from an adult woman who had mild COVID-19 (a few samples of this study predate the infection). Cell type and time point are not known. The J gene is TRBJ2-1, the V gene TRBV5-6; the D gene could be TRBD1 or TRBD2 (6 bases each). Sample: PBMCs or a T cell subset sorted from them (not recorded which). The CDR3 protein is CASSWGLSGVPEQFF. DNA for the CDR3: TGTGCCAGCAGCTGGGGGCTGTCGGGGGTCCCGGAGCAGTTCTTC.